This TCR beta chain was retrieved from a study of beta chain features in type 1 diabetes. Study-wide context: The patients were much like the healthy donors in age, gender and cell yields.

On average, the one heparinised blood draw given by each donor was about 116 mL. Cell sorting via CD45RO/CCR7/CD25/CD127/CD95/CD27 was performed to obtain CD4+ naive, central memory, regulatory and stem cell-like memory cells. A word on this clone: Its antigen is currently unknown.

Findings and caveats of the study: A potential influence of HLA type upon TCRB rearrangement remained unresolved herein. Among all four CD4+ subsets, Type 1 diabetes patients had TCRB CDR3s that were moderately but significantly shorter.

The isolated RNA, all of it, was reverse transcribed, so expressed TCRB transcripts were what got sequenced. Generated by immunoSEQ multiplex PCR, the TCRdb table keeps only in-frame clones and is missing some. This table holds around 70,000 clones, 49% found once. Germline loops: CDR1 GTSNPN, CDR2 SVGIG (reference sequence). Trimming cost V 2 bases and J 3 bases, with 8 bases left between them. The CDR3 has 13 residues. This TCR was sampled from a man aged 25-45 years with type 1 diabetes. V gene TRBV30 combines with J gene TRBJ1-5; D is possibly TRBD1 (5 bases). The sequencing input was central memory CD4+ T cells from blood. CDR3 in DNA: TGTGCCTGGAGTCTAGGGGTCAATCAGCCCCAGCATTTT. Amino acid sequence: CAWSLGVNQPQHF.